The 5 T cell receptor beta chains given below trace back to one sample, sequenced in a study of blood T cell repertoires in COVID-19. TCRdb's table, derived via immunoSEQ multiplex PCR, lists solely in-frame clones and lacks some. The sample lists more than 60,000 clones, roughly 86% occurring once. Sequenced sample: peripheral blood. The receptors come from a man in his sixties with acute or convalescent COVID-19.

The V and J genes are TRBV12-5 and TRBJ2-3; 9 bases align to TRBD2. The CDR3 extends over 16 amino acids. Germline V lookup: CDR1 LGHNT, CDR2 FRNRAP. V was pared by 0 bases and J by 6 bases, with 7 bases of the junction left unmatched. CDR3 DNA sequence: TGTGCTAGTGGTTTGGTAGCGGGGGGTCGATCCGATACGCAGTATTTT. Its translation is CASGLVAGGRSDTQYF.

The rearrangement joins TRBV6-2 or TRBV6-3 to TRBJ2-2; unclear D gene. Trimming removed 0 bases at V and 3 bases at J, with 11 bases between. The CDR3 spans 16 residues. CDR1 is MNHEY, CDR2 SVGEGT, per germline. The CDR3 DNA is TGTGCCAGCAGTTACTCGTTACGCGATCACACCGGGGAGCTGTTTTTT. Its translation: CASSYSLRDHTGELFF.

DNA of the CDR3: TGTGCCAGCTCACCTACCCAAGGACAGGCAAACACTGAAGCTTTCTTT. Its protein is CASSPTQGQANTEAFF. The J gene is TRBJ1-1, the V gene TRBV18; 7 nucleotides agree with TRBD1. The CDR3 runs to 16 residues. CDR1 and CDR2 from the germline V gene are KGHSH and LQKENI. With V trimmed by 3 bases and J by 2 bases, 9 bases remained unmatched.

This clone came up a few times. The chain links TRBV29-1 to TRBJ2-3; D is possibly TRBD2 (6 bases). The V and J ends lost 6 bases and 2 bases respectively, with 12 bases between them. This CDR3 has 13 residues. CDR1 SQVTM and CDR2 ANQGSEA come from the germline V gene. The CDR3 loop reads CSVAGGFTDTQYF. The CDR3 coding sequence is TGCAGCGTAGCGGGCGGCTTCACAGATACGCAGTATTTT.

The chain links TRBV11-2 to TRBJ1-1, with D perhaps TRBD1 (6 bases). The germline CDR1 and CDR2 sequences are SGHAT and FQNNGV. V was cut by 5 bases and J by 10 bases, with 14 bases left in between. The CDR3 consists of 12 residues. CDR3 loop: CASSPPAGAAFF. CDR3 DNA: TGTGCCAGCAGCCCACCCGCAGGGGCAGCTTTCTTT.